This record looks at one T cell receptor beta chain sequence and its context. The target antigen is unknown. One end of the junction does not line up with germline, which may come from a read error. From the germline J gene comes the end of the CDR3, since the read stops 3 residues before it. Within the sample, other DNA sequences also encode this same CDR3. This CDR3 is 14 amino acids long. Germline CDR1 reads PRHDT; CDR2 reads FYEKMQ (reference sequence). Profiling relied on immunoSEQ multiplex PCR, and the TCRdb table lists in-frame clones only, not all of them. Its listing shows about 37,000 clones. The source of the sample is a study of T cells in women clearing cervical HPV infection. The overall study: Case blood was drawn when the lesion was first found; control blood after infection became undetectable. Cases' blood sampling followed lesion detection by median roughly five months (90 to 200). Study-wide results and limits: Richness differences could reflect unmeasured T-cell content per sample.

Sequencing was carried out using blood buffy coat. The chain has TRBV13 and TRBJ1-3, with 8 positions matching TRBD1. The sequence was collected from a woman between 18 and 75 years old with a cervical HPV16 infection that either progressed to CIN3+ or cleared (not recorded which). CDR3 amino acids: CASSSGTGGNTIYF. Incomplete CDR3 DNA: TGTGCCAGCAGCTCCGGGACAGGAGGAAACACT.